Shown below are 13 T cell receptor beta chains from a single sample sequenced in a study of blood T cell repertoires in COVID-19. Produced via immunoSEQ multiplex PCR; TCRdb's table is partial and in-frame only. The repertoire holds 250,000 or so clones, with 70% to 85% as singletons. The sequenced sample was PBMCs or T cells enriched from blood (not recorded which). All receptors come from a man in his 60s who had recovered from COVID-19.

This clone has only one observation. In nucleotides, the CDR3 is TGTGCCAGCTCACCGGCTAGCGGGTTGGTTAATGAGCAGTTCTTC. This translates into CASSPASGLVNEQFF. The chain joins TRBV18 to TRBJ2-1, with 8 bases that match TRBD2. Germline CDR1 and CDR2: KGHSH and LQKENI. The CDR3 spans 15 residues. Trimming cost V 3 bases and J 7 bases; bases outside gene matches: 8.

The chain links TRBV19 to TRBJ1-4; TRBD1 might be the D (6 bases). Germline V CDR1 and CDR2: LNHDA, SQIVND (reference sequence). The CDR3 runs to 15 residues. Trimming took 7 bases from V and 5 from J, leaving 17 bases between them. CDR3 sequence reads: CASTLAGATNEKLFF. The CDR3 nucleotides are TGTGCCAGTACCCTAGCGGGGGCGACCAATGAAAAACTGTTTTTT.

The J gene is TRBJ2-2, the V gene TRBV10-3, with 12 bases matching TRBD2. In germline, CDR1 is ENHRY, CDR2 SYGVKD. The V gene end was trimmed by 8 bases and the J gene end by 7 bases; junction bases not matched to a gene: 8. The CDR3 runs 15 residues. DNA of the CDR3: TGTGCCATCTCTAGCGGGGGGGCCCGAGACGGGGAGCTGTTTTTT. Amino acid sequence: CAISSGGARDGELFF.

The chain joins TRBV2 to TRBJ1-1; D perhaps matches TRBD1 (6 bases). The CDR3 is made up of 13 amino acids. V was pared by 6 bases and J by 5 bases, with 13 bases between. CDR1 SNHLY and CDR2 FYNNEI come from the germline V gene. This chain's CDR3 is CASRTNRATEAFF. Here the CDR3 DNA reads TGTGCCAGCAGAACAAACAGGGCTACTGAAGCTTTCTTT.

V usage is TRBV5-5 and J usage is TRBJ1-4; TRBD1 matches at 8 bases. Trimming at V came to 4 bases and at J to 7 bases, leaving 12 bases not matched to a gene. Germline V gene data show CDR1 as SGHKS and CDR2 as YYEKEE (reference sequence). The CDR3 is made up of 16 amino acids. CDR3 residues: CASSTGQGGVSEKLFF. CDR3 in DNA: TGTGCCAGCAGCACCGGACAGGGTGGAGTGAGTGAAAAACTGTTTTTT.

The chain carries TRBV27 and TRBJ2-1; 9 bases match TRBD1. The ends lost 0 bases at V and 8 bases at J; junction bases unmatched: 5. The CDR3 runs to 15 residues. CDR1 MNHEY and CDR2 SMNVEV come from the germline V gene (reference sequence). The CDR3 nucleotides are TGTGCCAGCAGTTTATCCTGGACAGGGGTCGATGAGCAGTTCTTC. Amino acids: CASSLSWTGVDEQFF.

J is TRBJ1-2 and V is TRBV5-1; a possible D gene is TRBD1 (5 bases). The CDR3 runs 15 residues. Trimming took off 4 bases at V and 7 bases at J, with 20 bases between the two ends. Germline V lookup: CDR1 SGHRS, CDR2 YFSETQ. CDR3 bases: TGCGCCAGCAGCGCGGATGGGTCAGGGCGCGGTGGCTACACCTTC. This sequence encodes CASSADGSGRGGYTF.

CDR3 loop: CASSPATSGVTDTQYF. In DNA, the CDR3 is TGTGCCAGCAGCCCTGCGACTAGCGGGGTCACAGATACGCAGTATTTT. J is TRBJ2-3 and V is TRBV28, with 11 bases aligning to TRBD2. CDR3 length equals 16 residues. V was clipped by 6 bases and J by 2 bases; unmatched bases: 7. Germline values: CDR1 MDHEN, CDR2 SYDVKM.

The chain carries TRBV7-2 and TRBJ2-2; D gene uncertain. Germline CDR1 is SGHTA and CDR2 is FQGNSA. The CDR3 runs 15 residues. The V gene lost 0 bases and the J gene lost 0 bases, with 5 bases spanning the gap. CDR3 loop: CASSLARPNTGELFF. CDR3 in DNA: TGTGCCAGCAGCTTAGCCAGGCCGAACACCGGGGAGCTGTTTTTT.

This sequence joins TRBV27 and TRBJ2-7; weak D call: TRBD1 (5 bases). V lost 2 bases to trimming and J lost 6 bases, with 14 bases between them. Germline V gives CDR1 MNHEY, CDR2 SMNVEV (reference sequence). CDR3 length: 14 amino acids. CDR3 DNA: TGTGCCAGCAGTTTACTTCAAGGGGCGCGCGAGCAGTACTTC. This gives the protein CASSLLQGAREQYF.

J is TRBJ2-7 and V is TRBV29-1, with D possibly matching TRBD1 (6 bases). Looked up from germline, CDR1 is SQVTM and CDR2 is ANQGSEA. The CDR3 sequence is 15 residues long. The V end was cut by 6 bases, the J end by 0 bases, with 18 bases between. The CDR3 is CSVSGPGTFSYEQYF. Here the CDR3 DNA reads TGCAGCGTCTCCGGTCCCGGGACATTCTCCTACGAGCAGTACTTC.

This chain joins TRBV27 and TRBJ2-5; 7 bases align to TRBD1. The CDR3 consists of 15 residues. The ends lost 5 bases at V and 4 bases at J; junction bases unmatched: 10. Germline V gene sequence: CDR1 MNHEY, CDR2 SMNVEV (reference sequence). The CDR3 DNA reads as TGTGCCAGCAGTCCAGGACGACGACAGGGAGAGACCCAGTACTTC. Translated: CASSPGRRQGETQYF.

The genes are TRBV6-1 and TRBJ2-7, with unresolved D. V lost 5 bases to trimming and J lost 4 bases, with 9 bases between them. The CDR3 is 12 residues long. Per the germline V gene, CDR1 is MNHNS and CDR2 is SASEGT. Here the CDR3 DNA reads TGTGCCAGCAGTTCCCCATTTTACGAGCAGTACTTC. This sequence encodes CASSSPFYEQYF.